This entry lists 9 T cell receptor beta chains sequenced from one sample in a study of beta chain features in type 1 diabetes. All of the isolated RNA was reverse transcribed, so expressed TCRB transcripts were sequenced. Only in-frame clones appear in the TCRdb table, and some are missing; sequencing was by immunoSEQ multiplex PCR. Among tens of thousands of clones listed, 55% to 70% were seen once. Findings of the study overall: In all four CD4+ subsets, TCRB CDR3 length was significantly, moderately reduced in type 1 diabetes.

These receptors are not linked to any known antigen. Source material: Tregs from blood. These receptors were obtained from a man aged 18-30 years with type 1 diabetes.

V and J are TRBV7-2 and TRBJ2-5; 9 bases fit TRBD2. With 6 bases clipped from V and 4 bases from J, the junction kept 6 bases outside the gene matches. This CDR3 contains 14 residues. From germline, CDR1 is SGHTA and CDR2 FQGNSA. CDR3 loop: CASSFKAGGETQYF. The CDR3 nucleotides read TGTGCCAGCAGTTTTAAAGCGGGAGGAGAGACCCAGTACTTC. Full variable domain (missing parts from reference TRBV7-2 and TRBJ2-5): GAGVSQSPSNKVTEKGKDVELRCDPISGHTALYWYRQSLGQGLEFLIYFQGNSAPDKSGLPSDRFSAERTGGSVSTLTIQRTQQEDSAVYLCASSFKAGGETQYFGPGTRLLVL.

The chain has TRBV10-1 and TRBJ2-1; 10 bases match TRBD2. Germline CDR1 reads WNHNN; CDR2 reads SYGVQD (reference sequence). The CDR3 loop spans 16 amino acids. Trimming took 3 bases from V and 6 from J; bases not matched to a gene: 8. CDR3 bases: TGCGCCAGCAGTGATATTAGCGGGGGGTCAACCAATGAGCAGTTCTTC. Protein sequence: CASSDISGGSTNEQFF.

This chain links TRBV9 with TRBJ2-2; D is uncertain. Per germline, CDR1 SGDLS and CDR2 YYNGEE. This CDR3 spans 12 amino acids. With 4 bases removed from V and 4 bases from J, the gap between germline ends came to 5 bases. The CDR3 DNA reads as TGTGCCAGCAGCCCCTCCACCGGGGAGCTGTTTTTT. This codes for CASSPSTGELFF.

The V gene is TRBV27, the J gene TRBJ1-5; D might be TRBD1 (6 bases). The CDR3 is 14 amino acids. Between the trimmed V and J ends, which lost 5 bases and 4 bases, there was a span of 12 bases. Germline loops: CDR1 MNHEY, CDR2 SMNVEV (reference sequence). The CDR3 here is CASSQHQGNQPQHF. Written as DNA, the CDR3 is TGTGCCAGCAGTCAACACCAGGGGAATCAGCCCCAGCATTTT.

The chain employs TRBV5-1 and TRBJ1-2; weak D call: TRBD1 (6 bases). Germline V gene data show CDR1 as SGHRS and CDR2 as YFSETQ. Trimming removed 1 base at V and 2 bases at J, with 12 bases between. The length of the CDR3 is 15 residues. The CDR3 sequence: CASSLQPGENYGYTF. CDR3 DNA sequence: TGCGCCAGCAGCTTGCAGCCAGGGGAGAACTATGGCTACACCTTC.

Only a few counts were recorded for this clone. The J gene is TRBJ2-6, the V gene TRBV28; 7 nucleotides line up with TRBD1. CDR3 length: 16 residues. Per the germline V gene, CDR1 is MDHEN and CDR2 is SYDVKM. J lost 0 bases, V lost 6 bases, and 5 bases had no gene match. The CDR3 spells CASRGQASSGANVLTF. Here the CDR3 DNA reads TGTGCCAGCAGAGGACAGGCCAGCTCTGGGGCCAACGTCCTGACTTTC.

The chain uses TRBV28 and TRBJ1-6, with unresolved D. Trimming shortened V by 1 base and J by 14 bases, and 9 bases separated the two germline ends. Germline CDR1 and CDR2: MDHEN and SYDVKM. This CDR3 contains 12 residues. The chain's CDR3 is CASSLSGDSLHF. CDR3 in DNA: TGTGCCAGCAGTTTATCAGGTGATTCCCTCCACTTT.

The chain couples TRBV7-2 to TRBJ2-7; 12 positions agree with TRBD2. Germline CDR1 SGHTA, CDR2 FQGNSA. The CDR3 contains 13 residues. V shed 1 base, J shed 12 bases, and the junction held 4 bases outside the gene matches. The CDR3 region is CASSLGGLAGRYF. For the CDR3, the DNA is TGTGCCAGCAGCTTAGGGGGACTAGCGGGCCGGTACTTC.

The chain recombines TRBV19 with TRBJ1-5, with D tentatively TRBD1 (5 bases). The CDR3 runs to 14 residues. Trimming shortened V by 5 bases and J by 6 bases, and 14 bases separated the two germline ends. Germline V gene sequence: CDR1 LNHDA, CDR2 SQIVND (reference sequence). Here the CDR3 reads CASSLGREAQPQHF. In nucleotides, the CDR3 is TGTGCCAGTAGTCTAGGCAGGGAAGCTCAGCCCCAGCATTTT.